This TCR beta chain appears in the sequencing data of a study of cytomegalovirus exposure and HLA in healthy donors. This clone was found once. J lost 1 base, V lost 6 bases, and 4 bases had no gene match. From germline, CDR1 is SQVTM and CDR2 ANQGSEA. The CDR3 covers 13 residues. The PCR had 60 Vbeta and 13 Jbeta primers. Measured with immunoSEQ multiplex PCR; TCRdb has only the in-frame clones, and not every one. The sample lists around 200,000 clones; around 86% were seen once. Sequencing was done on a sample of PBMCs. The source of this sequence is a woman in her 50s in good health and CMV-seropositive. The V call is TRBV29-1, the J call TRBJ2-7, with TRBD2 identical over 9 bases. CDR3 coding DNA: TGCAGCGTCGTGACTAGCGGTTCCTACGAGCAGTACTTC. This gives the protein CSVVTSGSYEQYF.